This T cell receptor beta chain is drawn from a study of T cell changes during pregnancy in multiple sclerosis. The CDR3 contains 13 residues. Germline CDR1 SGHDT, CDR2 YYEEEE. Germline trimming cut 4 bases from V and 4 bases from J; bases unmatched to any gene: 3. Using immunoSEQ multiplex PCR, the repertoire was profiled, and TCRdb retains in-frame clones only, with some absent. The repertoire includes 60,000 or so clones, more than 85% of them detected once, and just over 0.85% sits in the top ten. V is TRBV5-6 and J is TRBJ2-5, with 8 bases that match TRBD1. The clonotype was recovered from a female donor with multiple sclerosis, enrolled in a pregnancy study. The material sequenced was peripheral blood, taken before pregnancy. CDR3 region: CASSRQGPETQYF. In DNA form, the CDR3 reads TGTGCCAGCAGCCGACAGGGGCCAGAGACCCAGTACTTC.